The clone carrying this T cell receptor beta chain was recorded once. This sample is drawn from a study of T cell responses to AZD1222 COVID-19 vaccine. The method was immunoSEQ multiplex PCR; TCRdb's version includes in-frame clones alone and lacks a portion of them. The data hold 150,000 to 200,000 clones, with more than 85% observed a single time. This CDR3 has 16 residues. Germline CDR1 and CDR2: MNHEY and SMNVEV (reference sequence). Germline trimming cut 2 bases from V and 7 bases from J; bases unmatched to any gene: 10. The receptor comes from an adult in good health. The input for sequencing was peripheral blood, taken on day 0 of AZD1222 vaccination. The rearrangement links TRBV27 to TRBJ2-2; TRBD2 matches at 7 bases. The CDR3 protein is CASSLAGTTRGGELFF. CDR3 in DNA: TGTGCCAGCAGTTTAGCCGGGACTACCCGCGGCGGGGAGCTGTTTTTT.